Following are 5 T cell receptor beta chains from one sample sequenced in a study of beta chain features in type 1 diabetes. Whole-study findings and limits: Shortening that was moderate but significant affected the TCRB CDR3s of Type 1 diabetes patients in all four CD4+ subsets.

The investigators reverse transcribed all of the isolated RNA, so they sequenced expressed TCRB transcripts. Only in-frame clones appear in the TCRdb table, and some are missing; sequencing was by immunoSEQ multiplex PCR. The table shows 300,000 to 400,000 clones, with 7% to 10% occurring only once. Which antigens these TCRs recognize remains unknown. Material: central memory CD4+ T cells from blood. The receptors come from a man younger than 45 with type 1 diabetes.

This clone turned up a few times. The rearrangement joins TRBV6-6 to TRBJ2-7, with TRBD2 matching over 12 bases. This CDR3 is 15 amino acids long. J lost 2 bases, V lost 6 bases, and 5 bases had no gene match. Looked up from germline, CDR1 is MNHNY and CDR2 is SVGAGI (reference sequence). The CDR3 region has the DNA TGTGCCAGCAGCGATTCTAGCGGGGGGGCCTACGAGCAGTACTTC. Translated, it gives CASSDSSGGAYEQYF.

This chain links TRBV10-2 with TRBJ1-5, with no clear D. The CDR3 sequence is 14 residues long. Germline V lookup: CDR1 WSHSY, CDR2 SAAADI. Trimming took off 5 bases at V and 0 bases at J, with 8 bases between the two ends. As DNA, the CDR3 is TGCGCCAGCAGTACAGTAAATAGCAATCAGCCCCAGCATTTT. It is translated as CASSTVNSNQPQHF.

This rearrangement joins TRBV6-5 to TRBJ1-1; 8 nucleotides match TRBD1. V lost 6 bases to trimming and J lost 9 bases; unmatched junction nucleotides: 12. Germline V gene sequence: CDR1 MNHEY, CDR2 SVGAGI. The CDR3 is 14 residues long. CDR3 DNA: TGTGCCAGCAGGGGTCTGGACAGGGTTAAGCAAGCTTTCTTT. Protein sequence: CASRGLDRVKQAFF.

This clone has just a few counts. The chain is built from TRBV5-6 and TRBJ1-1; D unclear. The CDR3 runs 14 residues. Germline V gene sequence: CDR1 SGHDT, CDR2 YYEEEE. V was cut by 3 bases and J by 7 bases, with 16 bases left in between. Here the CDR3 reads CASSSAGTTGEAFF. For the CDR3, the DNA is TGTGCCAGCAGCTCTGCAGGAACTACGGGTGAAGCTTTCTTT.

This clone was picked up a small number of times. This chain connects TRBV29-1 to TRBJ2-1; 12 bases are a match to TRBD1. Germline values: CDR1 SQVTM, CDR2 ANQGSEA. The CDR3 loop spans 14 amino acids. With 3 bases clipped from V and 7 bases from J, the junction kept 4 bases outside the gene matches. The chain's CDR3 is CSVEGTGGPNEQFF. CDR3 bases: TGCAGCGTTGAGGGGACAGGGGGCCCGAATGAGCAGTTCTTC.